This T cell receptor beta chain was profiled in a study of blood T cell repertoires in COVID-19. Trimming stripped 0 bases from V and 7 bases from J, with 16 bases between. The CDR3 has 16 residues. CDR1 and CDR2 (germline): MGHRA, YSYEKL. Method: immunoSEQ multiplex PCR; TCRdb's copy keeps in-frame clones and lacks some. Among about 220,000 clones listed, around 87% were seen once. Allocation to cohorts depended on clinical history reported by the participants. Participants classified as exposed had met a COVID-19 case within 2 weeks before study entry. Sequenced input: PBMCs or T cells enriched from blood (not recorded which). The chain joins TRBV4-1 to TRBJ2-1; maybe TRBD1 (9 bases). This clonotype was obtained from a man in his thirties or forties who had been exposed to COVID-19. CDR3 sequence: CASSQDLAGTGNEQFF. CDR3 bases: TGCGCCAGCAGCCAAGATTTAGCGGGGACAGGGAATGAGCAGTTCTTC.